These 7 T cell receptor beta chains came from one sample sequenced in a study of TIL therapy for anti-PD-1-resistant metastatic lung cancer (dated by TCRdb to the early 2020s). Using bias-controlled multiplex PCR with the immunoSEQ v3 hsTCRB kit, the TCR beta CDR3 regions were amplified from genomic DNA. TCRdb limited this immuneACCESS table to in-frame rearrangements with V and J called. A share of clones is missing; checked studies link under half to unresolved V genes, and the rest is unexplained. Here the sample has approximately 11,000 clones; around 58% occur a single time. The ten largest make up 7.4% of the sample. This specimen's time point label, per the study, means: pre-treatment sample, taken before nivolumab and TIL therapy. Excised metastases, mostly pleural nodules or supraclavicular lymph nodes, were used as baseline tumor samples and were taken from the same resection from which TIL were grown.

The sequencing used tumor tissue, collected at baseline. The source is a person between 30 and 80 years old with non-small cell lung cancer.

The chain links TRBV12-5 to TRBJ2-5, with D maybe TRBD1 (6 bases). CDR3 length: 14 residues. The V gene's germline CDR1 is LGHNT and CDR2 FRNRAP. V was trimmed by 6 bases and J by 2 bases, leaving 13 bases between them. The chain's CDR3 is CASGRDTIQETQYF. The CDR3 region has the DNA TGTGCTAGTGGACGGGACACAATACAAGAGACCCAGTACTTC.

A few counts support this clone. The chain carries TRBV10-2 and TRBJ2-1; unclear D gene. CDR1 WSHSY and CDR2 SAAADI come from the germline V gene. The germline V and J ends were trimmed by 2 bases and 3 bases, with 11 bases remaining between them. This CDR3 region has 15 residues. The CDR3 loop reads CASSEVVVLYNEQFF. The CDR3 bases are TGCGCCAGCAGTGAGGTAGTAGTACTCTACAATGAGCAGTTCTTC.

This clone has only a few counts. This chain uses TRBV30 with TRBJ2-3, with TRBD1 matching 7 bases. Looked up from germline, CDR1 is GTSNPN and CDR2 is SVGIG (reference sequence). The V and J ends lost 4 bases and 2 bases, in that order; junction bases with no gene match: 6. The CDR3 is 14 amino acids. The CDR3 DNA reads as TGTGCCTGGAACCGGGACAGCTCCACAGATACGCAGTATTTT. Its protein product is CAWNRDSSTDTQYF.

In regard to this clone: Mismatch with germline at one junction end may stem from a read error. The rearrangement joins TRBV10-1 to TRBJ2-3, with 8 positions matching TRBD2. CDR3 length: 15 amino acids. Germline-derived CDR1 and CDR2 are WNHNN and SYGVQD (reference sequence). The CDR3 reads CVSHSSGSLTDTQYF. The CDR3, as DNA: TGCGTCAGCCATTCGAGCGGGAGTCTGACAGATACGCAGTATTTT.

The chain carries TRBV7-7 and TRBJ2-3; 10 bases match TRBD1. Germline lookup yields CDR1 SSHAT and CDR2 FNYEAQ (reference sequence). This CDR3 is 15 amino acids long. J lost 3 bases, V lost 5 bases, and 5 bases had no gene match. CDR3 nucleotides: TGTGCCAGCAGCCCGGGGACAGGGGAGACAGATACGCAGTATTTT. It is translated as CASSPGTGETDTQYF.

V is TRBV28 and J is TRBJ1-2; D possibly corresponds to TRBD1 (5 bases). Germline V gene sequence: CDR1 MDHEN, CDR2 SYDVKM. The V end was cut by 6 bases, the J end by 2 bases, with 16 bases between. CDR3 length: 15 residues. CDR3 nucleotide sequence: TGTGCCAGCAGCCAAGGGCCGGGGGTAAACTATGGCTACACCTTC. Translating gives CASSQGPGVNYGYTF.

This clone was counted a few times. The DNA for the CDR3 is TGTGCCAGCAGCCCCGGGACAGGGCTGGGGGGCTATGGCTACACCTTC. Amino acid sequence: CASSPGTGLGGYGYTF. This chain uses TRBV7-3 with TRBJ1-2; 9 nucleotides line up with TRBD1. The ends lost 5 bases at V and 4 bases at J; junction bases unmatched: 11. The CDR3 length is 16 residues. Germline-derived CDR1 and CDR2 are SGHTA and FQGTGA.